The present T cell receptor (beta chain) was sequenced within a study of a mutant IDH1 vaccine in newly diagnosed glioma. Study-wide context: Pretreatment consisted of radiotherapy, temozolomide, or both, with most receiving both.

Concerning this clone: Its target is not known.

TCRdb's copy holds only in-frame clones and misses some; the assay was immunoSEQ multiplex PCR. The sample lists approximately 100,000 clones, around nine tenths occurring once. The CDR3 loop spans 16 amino acids. After removal of 6 bases from V and 9 bases from J, the junction contained 15 bases not matched to a gene. Germline V gene lookup returns CDR1 MGHDK and CDR2 SYGVNS. As to time point: week 47, end of study. Topical imiquimod was applied with each vaccine dose, which held 300 ug of mutant IDH1 20-mer peptide. The sequence was collected from a woman between 50 and 59 years old with glioma. This specimen was PBMCs, taken from a glioma patient whose treatment included an IDH1 peptide vaccine. This chain joins TRBV25-1 and TRBJ2-1; TRBD1 aligns across 9 bases. CDR3 bases: TGTGCCAGCAGGTCGGGAGAGGGACAGGGTGAGCGTGAGCAGTTCTTC. Protein sequence: CASRSGEGQGEREQFF. The full variable domain, its missing parts supplied by reference TRBV25-1 and TRBJ2-1, is EADIYQTPRYLVIGTGKKITLECSQTMGHDKMYWYQQDPGMELHLIHYSYGVNSTEKGDLSSESTVSRIRTEHFPLTLESARPSHTSQYLCASRSGEGQGEREQFFGPGTRLTVL.